The source of this TCR beta chain is a study of regulatory T cells in long-lasting Graves disease. The table lists this clonotype with many counts. What it binds is not known. Study conclusions and caveats: More public clonotypes were shared by persistent patients (fewer than 3,000) than by new patients (roughly 1,000).

In building TCR beta libraries, iRepertoire HTBI primers were used together with Arm-PCR of CDR3 regions. Authors' data handling: In the combined samples, 62 TRBV and 14 to 15 TRBJ segments were identified. TCRdb recomputed calls from the multiplex PCR reads with MiXCR, one row per CDR3 protein. The V and J calls come from TCRdb's annotation, not from the publication. The sample carries approximately 540,000 distinct CDR3 sequences, about 11% recorded once. The time point is: newly diagnosed GD, antithyroid drugs for less than 3 months. Scientists built the TCR library using RNA that was extracted from PBMCs. The same specimen was also included in a second study, on T cells in Graves' hyperthyroidism and ophthalmopathy.

Sequenced here: peripheral blood mononuclear cells (PBMCs), sampled at new diagnosis, from a patient treated with antithyroid drugs. This receptor was taken from a woman aged 25-40 years with Graves disease.

CDR3 amino acids: CSVVVQSNTEAFF. CDR3 bases: TGCAGCGTCGTGGTTCAGTCGAACACTGAAGCTTTCTTT. The chain combines TRBV29-1 with TRBJ1-1; D is unclear. The V and J ends lost 6 bases and 1 base respectively, with 12 bases between them. The CDR3 totals 13 residues. Germline CDR1 and CDR2: SQVTM and ANQGSEA.